One sample yielded the 5 T cell receptor beta chains listed below, sequenced in a study of cytomegalovirus exposure and HLA in healthy donors. The PCR ran on 60 Vbeta and 13 Jbeta primers. The method was immunoSEQ multiplex PCR; TCRdb's version includes in-frame clones alone and lacks a portion of them. The sample lists about 170,000 clones; about four fifths were seen once. Sequencing was done on a sample of PBMCs. The receptors were gathered from a woman aged 18-35 years in good health and CMV-seronegative.

V gene TRBV4-2 combines with J gene TRBJ2-7; 9 positions match TRBD2. Per the germline V gene, CDR1 is LGHNA and CDR2 is YNFKEQ. The CDR3 is 16 residues long. J was trimmed by 3 bases and V by 1 base; bases with no gene match: 7. CDR3 bases: TGTGCCAGCAGCCAAGGTGGGAGCGGGGGGTACTACGAGCAGTACTTC. Its translation is CASSQGGSGGYYEQYF.

The chain recombines TRBV7-2 with TRBJ1-1; D gene unclear. This CDR3 region has 12 residues. From germline, CDR1 is SGHTA and CDR2 FQGNSA. Deletions cut 5 bases from V and 7 bases from J, with 11 bases between. CDR3 bases: TGTGCCAGCAGCCTGAACTTATTTGAAGCTTTCTTT. It encodes CASSLNLFEAFF.

The chain recombines TRBV18 with TRBJ2-7; 9 bases match TRBD2. Germline trimming cut 8 bases from V and 2 bases from J; bases unmatched to any gene: 4. Germline loops: CDR1 KGHSH, CDR2 LQKENI. The CDR3 is 13 residues long. The CDR3 coding sequence is TGTGCCAGCGGGGCTAGCGGGACCTACGAGCAGTACTTC. Residues: CASGASGTYEQYF.

The chain uses TRBV28 and TRBJ1-2; D is unresolved. CDR1 and CDR2 from the germline V gene are MDHEN and SYDVKM. Between the trimmed V and J ends, which lost 3 bases and 5 bases, there was a span of 10 bases. This CDR3 has 13 amino acids. The CDR3 sequence is CASSFSGRYGYTF. For the CDR3, the DNA is TGTGCCAGCAGTTTTTCCGGGAGGTATGGCTACACCTTC.

This chain uses TRBV19 with TRBJ2-1; a weak D match, TRBD2 (6 bases). The CDR3 has 16 amino acids. Trimming removed 5 bases from V and 9 bases from J, with 23 bases in between. CDR1 and CDR2 (germline): LNHDA, SQIVND (reference sequence). CDR3 DNA sequence: TGTGCCAGTAGTTCCCAGCGGAGGGGTGCGAGCACTGAGCAGTTCTTC. Translating it yields CASSSQRRGASTEQFF.